The 27 T cell receptor beta chains given below trace back to one sample, sequenced in a study of Graves' ophthalmopathy and Graves' hyperthyroidism. RNA served as the template for amplifying TCR beta CDR3 regions. Amplification began with first-round RT-PCR using HTBI primers, then second-round multiplex PCR was performed. TCRdb re-called the multiplex PCR reads through MiXCR, storing one row per CDR3 protein. The sample records approximately 1.2 million distinct CDR3 sequences, roughly 35% being singletons. The sequencing sample was made of peripheral blood or thyroid tissue (not recorded which). Receptors originate from an adult man with Graves' hyperthyroidism.

This clonotype has just a few counts. The chain links TRBV5-5 to TRBJ2-7; 8 bases map to TRBD1. The tail of the sequence fits TRBJ2-5 better, so the J call may be wrong. CDR1 and CDR2 (germline): SGHKS, YYEKEE (reference sequence). This CDR3 has 15 residues. DNA of the CDR3: TGTGCCAGCAGCCAAACGCAGGGGGCGAAAGAGACCCAGTACTTC. Translating gives CASSQTQGAKETQYF.

With respect to this clonotype: One base away lies a much larger clone, so this may be a sequencing read error. The missing conserved phenylalanine or tryptophan at the end of this CDR3 makes a read error likely. The rearrangement links TRBV19 to TRBJ2-5; possibly TRBD2 for D (5 bases). The CDR3 runs to 14 residues. V gave up 3 bases and J gave up 4 bases, with 12 bases separating them. The V gene's germline CDR1 is LNHDA and CDR2 SQIVND (reference sequence). This chain's CDR3 is CASSIRLARETQYV. The CDR3 nucleotides read TGTGCCAGTAGTATTAGGCTAGCACGAGAGACCCAGTACGTC.

This clonotype came up many times. The V and J genes are TRBV7-2 and TRBJ1-6; D call uncertain. Per the germline V gene, CDR1 is SGHTA and CDR2 is FQGNSA. CDR3 length: 15 residues. V was clipped by 6 bases and J by 9 bases, with 18 bases between them. The CDR3 nucleotides read TGTGCCAGCAGAACTTCGCGCGAAGGACGTTCACCCCTCCACTTT. Translation: CASRTSREGRSPLHF.

The table lists this clonotype with many counts. J is TRBJ1-1 and V is TRBV6-6, with D perhaps matching TRBD1 (5 bases). Trimming removed 6 bases from V and 7 bases from J, with 12 bases in between. The CDR3 spans 12 residues. Germline-derived CDR1 and CDR2 are MNHNY and SVGAGI (reference sequence). CDR3: CASSPRQLEAFF. CDR3 bases: TGTGCCAGCAGCCCCAGACAGCTTGAAGCTTTCTTT.

In the case of this clonotype: One junction end disagrees with the germline gene, perhaps due to a read error. The V and J genes are TRBV25-1 and TRBJ2-2; a possible D gene is TRBD2 (5 bases). Germline CDR1 is MGHDK and CDR2 is SYGVNS. The CDR3 totals 15 residues. CDR3 sequence reads: CASMDTAVSTGELSW. In nucleotides, the CDR3 is TGTGCCAGCATGGATACGGCCGTCAGCACCGGGGAGCTGTCTTGG.

This clonotype was detected only a few times. A much more abundant neighbour one base away suggests this may be a read error. This chain connects TRBV9 to TRBJ1-2; maybe TRBD1 (5 bases). Trimming left V 4 bases short and J 4 bases short, with 20 bases between. Germline V gene lookup returns CDR1 SGDLS and CDR2 YYNGEE. The CDR3 is 16 residues long. Here the CDR3 DNA reads TGTGCCAGCAGCCAGAACCCAGGGTTGCCCGGCTATGGCTACACCTTC. As protein: CASSQNPGLPGYGYTF.

This clonotype was detected ten times or more. CDR3 amino acids: CASERTGGQETQYF. The DNA for the CDR3 is TGTGCCAGCGAGAGGACAGGGGGCCAAGAGACCCAGTACTTC. The chain couples TRBV2 to TRBJ2-5; 10 nucleotides line up with TRBD1. J gave up 1 base and V 8 bases, and 4 bases lay outside the gene matches. From germline, CDR1 is SNHLY and CDR2 FYNNEI. The CDR3 covers 14 residues.

The table lists this clonotype with a few counts. This chain uses TRBV12-3 or TRBV12-4 with TRBJ1-5, with a possible D match to TRBD1 (6 bases). With 1 base removed from V and 5 bases from J, the gap between germline ends came to 9 bases. This CDR3 contains 14 residues. CDR3 coding DNA: TGTGCCAGCAGTTTAGTCAGGGGTTATCAGCCCCAGCATTTT. Translation: CASSLVRGYQPQHF.

This clonotype was seen a few times. This chain uses TRBV10-2 with TRBJ2-7; 15 nucleotides match TRBD2. In germline, CDR1 is WSHSY, CDR2 SAAADI. This CDR3 contains 16 residues. J lost 6 bases, V lost 4 bases, and 7 bases had no gene match. CDR3 sequence: CASSAGLAGGPAEQYF. For the CDR3, the DNA is TGCGCCAGCAGTGCCGGACTAGCGGGAGGGCCAGCCGAGCAGTACTTC.

This chain connects TRBV15 to TRBJ1-1, with 8 bases identical to TRBD1. Germline V gene sequence: CDR1 LNHNV, CDR2 YYDKDF (reference sequence). After removal of 0 bases from V and 2 bases from J, the junction contained 8 bases not matched to a gene. The CDR3 covers 17 residues. The CDR3 DNA sequence: TGTGCCACCAGCAGAGACGGACAGGGACAGATAAACACTGAAGCTTTCTTT. Translation gives CATSRDGQGQINTEAFF.

This clonotype was seen at least ten times. The chain joins TRBV19 to TRBJ1-5; D unclear. Germline V CDR1 and CDR2: LNHDA, SQIVND (reference sequence). V gave up 6 bases and J gave up 7 bases, with 10 bases separating them. The CDR3 loop spans 12 amino acids. The CDR3 bases are TGTGCCAGTAGCACCGCAGGCCAGCCCCAGCATTTT. It specifies CASSTAGQPQHF.

Many counts were recorded for this clonotype. This chain joins TRBV20-1 and TRBJ1-5, with 7 bases fitting TRBD1. The CDR3 has 12 amino acids. J lost 6 bases, V lost 6 bases, and 5 bases had no gene match. The V gene's germline CDR1 is DFQATT and CDR2 SNEGSKA (reference sequence). This CDR3 reads CSALTGLQPQHF. For the CDR3, the DNA is TGCAGTGCATTGACAGGGCTTCAGCCCCAGCATTTT.

V usage is TRBV15 and J usage is TRBJ2-5, with 10 bases fitting TRBD2. V was pared by 8 bases and J by 7 bases, with 10 bases of the junction left unmatched. The CDR3 is made up of 14 amino acids. Germline V lookup: CDR1 LNHNV, CDR2 YYDKDF (reference sequence). The CDR3 loop is CATVGSGGIGTQYF. CDR3 sequence (DNA): TGTGCCACCGTGGGTAGCGGGGGGATTGGGACCCAGTACTTC.

This clonotype occurred many times. One junction end does not reproduce the germline sequence, and a read error may be involved. The chain recombines TRBV15 with TRBJ1-1; D might be TRBD1 (5 bases). Germline V CDR1 and CDR2: LNHNV, YYDKDF (reference sequence). The CDR3 loop spans 13 amino acids. The CDR3 loop reads CATSSWLGTGAFF. The CDR3 DNA reads TGTGCCACCAGCAGTTGGCTAGGGACTGGAGCTTTCTTT.

The chain combines TRBV28 with TRBJ2-5; 8 bases line up with TRBD1. V dropped 6 bases and J dropped 5; count of bases not matched to a gene: 11. Germline assignment: CDR1 MDHEN and CDR2 SYDVKM. The CDR3 covers 15 residues. CDR3 DNA: TGTGCCAGCAGCACCTCGGACAGGGTCGTTGAGACCCAGTACTTC. Translation: CASSTSDRVVETQYF.

This clonotype was counted at least ten times. V usage is TRBV7-2 and J usage is TRBJ2-5, with TRBD2 matching over 10 bases. The CDR3 sequence is 18 residues long. CDR1 is SGHTA, CDR2 FQGNSA, per germline. The ends lost 1 base at V and 7 bases at J; junction bases unmatched: 15. CDR3 sequence (DNA): TGTGCCAGCAGCTTAGGGCATGGACTAGCGGACGTGAAGTGGACCCAGTACTTC. Residues: CASSLGHGLADVKWTQYF.

In regard to this clonotype: This clone may be a read error of a much larger clone one base away. This chain connects TRBV9 to TRBJ2-7, with 9 bases identical to TRBD1. Germline V gene sequence: CDR1 SGDLS, CDR2 YYNGEE. The length of the CDR3 is 14 residues. The V and J ends lost 0 bases and 6 bases, in that order; junction bases with no gene match: 4. In DNA, the CDR3 is TGTGCCAGCAGCGTAGAGACAGGGGGATGCGAGCAGTACTTC. It encodes CASSVETGGCEQYF.

This clonotype was seen repeatedly, ten times or more. V gene TRBV20-1 combines with J gene TRBJ1-6; 7 bases match TRBD1. Germline lookup yields CDR1 DFQATT and CDR2 SNEGSKA (reference sequence). After removal of 0 bases from V and 9 bases from J, the junction contained 8 bases not matched to a gene. This CDR3 is 15 amino acids long. CDR3 residues: CSARDQGRGSSPLHF. The CDR3 DNA reads as TGCAGTGCTAGAGATCAGGGCAGGGGGAGTTCACCCCTCCACTTT.

V and J are TRBV28 and TRBJ2-7, with 8 nucleotides matching TRBD1. The germline V gene encodes CDR1 MDHEN and CDR2 SYDVKM. V shed 8 bases and J 3 bases; nucleotides not matched to a gene: 6. The CDR3 loop spans 13 amino acids. Written as DNA, the CDR3 is TGTGCCAGCCTGACAGGGGTTAACTACGAGCAGTACTTC. This sequence encodes CASLTGVNYEQYF.

Here the CDR3 DNA reads TGCGCCAGCAGCTTGATGACTAGCGGGGGAGAGTACGAGCAGTACTTC. This gives the protein CASSLMTSGGEYEQYF. This chain links TRBV5-1 with TRBJ2-7, with TRBD2 matching over 12 bases. Germline loops: CDR1 SGHRS, CDR2 YFSETQ. Trimming cost V 1 base and J 4 bases; bases outside gene matches: 6. CDR3 length: 16 residues.

This clonotype was picked up a small number of times. V gene TRBV15 combines with J gene TRBJ2-7, with D possibly being TRBD2 (6 bases). This CDR3 region has 14 residues. Looked up from germline, CDR1 is LNHNV and CDR2 is YYDKDF (reference sequence). With 5 bases removed from V and 5 bases from J, the gap between germline ends came to 16 bases. CDR3 nucleotides: TGTGCCACCAGCGGAGGGGACGGCTGGAACGAGCAGTACTTC. It translates to CATSGGDGWNEQYF. Using reference TRBV15 and TRBJ2-7 for the parts outside the CDR3, the full variable domain is DAMVIQNPRYQVTQFGKPVTLSCSQTLNHNVMYWYQQKSSQAPKLLFHYYDKDFNNEADTPDNFQSRRPNTSFCFLDIRSPGLGDTAMYLCATSGGDGWNEQYFGPGTRLTVT.

This rearrangement joins TRBV20-1 to TRBJ2-7; 9 bases match TRBD2. The CDR3 has 16 residues. CDR1 DFQATT and CDR2 SNEGSKA come from the germline V gene (reference sequence). Trimming cost V 0 bases and J 3 bases; bases outside gene matches: 9. The CDR3 region has the DNA TGCAGTGCTAGAGAGTTAGGCGGGAGGGCCCTCTACGAGCAGTACTTC. Translated, it gives CSARELGGRALYEQYF.

The chain combines TRBV5-1 with TRBJ1-5, with 7 bases aligning to TRBD1. With V trimmed by 4 bases and J by 7 bases, 5 bases remained unmatched. Per the germline V gene, CDR1 is SGHRS and CDR2 is YFSETQ. The CDR3 covers 13 residues. The CDR3 nucleotides read TGCGCCAGCAGCCCCGGACAGGCCCAGCCCCAGCATTTT. Its translation is CASSPGQAQPQHF.

V usage is TRBV29-1 and J usage is TRBJ2-7; D possibly corresponds to TRBD1 (6 bases). The CDR3 length is 14 residues. Trimming took off 8 bases at V and 4 bases at J, with 21 bases between the two ends. The germline CDR1 and CDR2 sequences are SQVTM and ANQGSEA. This CDR3 is CSKYSRGRRYEQYF. For the CDR3, the DNA is TGCAGCAAGTACAGCAGGGGTAGACGGTACGAGCAGTACTTC.

This clonotype was observed a few times. CDR3 protein: CSARADIGFYEQYF. The CDR3 bases are TGCAGTGCTAGAGCGGACATCGGGTTTTACGAGCAGTACTTC. V and J are TRBV20-1 and TRBJ2-7; D perhaps matches TRBD1 (5 bases). Between the trimmed V and J ends, which lost 1 base and 4 bases, there was a span of 14 bases. CDR3 length: 14 residues. The V gene's germline CDR1 is DFQATT and CDR2 SNEGSKA (reference sequence).

The V gene is TRBV12-3 or TRBV12-4, the J gene TRBJ1-5, with D maybe TRBD1 (5 bases). With 7 bases removed from V and 9 bases from J, the gap between germline ends came to 16 bases. The CDR3 is 13 residues long. The CDR3, as DNA: TGTGCCAGCACCAGGGACGGGGGTGGGCCCCAGCATTTT. It codes for CASTRDGGGPQHF.

The rearrangement uses TRBV14 and TRBJ2-7; TRBD2 agrees at 9 bases. This CDR3 is 13 amino acids long. Germline-derived CDR1 and CDR2 are SGHDN and FVKESK. After removal of 5 bases from V and 6 bases from J, the junction contained 5 bases not matched to a gene. CDR3 sequence reads: CASSSSGSSEQYF. The CDR3 nucleotides are TGTGCCAGCAGCAGTAGCGGGAGTTCCGAGCAGTACTTC. Full variable domain (outside the CDR3, taken from reference TRBV14 and TRBJ2-7): EAGVTQFPSHSVIEKGQTVTLRCDPISGHDNLYWYRRVMGKEIKFLLHFVKESKQDESGMPNNRFLAERTGGTYSTLKVQPAELEDSGVYFCASSSSGSSEQYFGPGTRLTVT.